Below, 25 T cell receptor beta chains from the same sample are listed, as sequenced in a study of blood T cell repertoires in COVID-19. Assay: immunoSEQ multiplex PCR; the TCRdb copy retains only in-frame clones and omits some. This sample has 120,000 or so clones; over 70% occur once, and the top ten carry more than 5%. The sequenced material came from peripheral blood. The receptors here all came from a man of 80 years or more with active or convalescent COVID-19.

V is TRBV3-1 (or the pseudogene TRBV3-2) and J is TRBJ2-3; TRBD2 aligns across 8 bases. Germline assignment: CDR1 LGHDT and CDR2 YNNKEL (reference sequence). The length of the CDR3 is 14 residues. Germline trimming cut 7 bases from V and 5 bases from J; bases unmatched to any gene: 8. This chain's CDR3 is CASTPGTSGDTQYF. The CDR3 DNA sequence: TGTGCCAGCACCCCTGGAACTAGCGGAGATACGCAGTATTTT.

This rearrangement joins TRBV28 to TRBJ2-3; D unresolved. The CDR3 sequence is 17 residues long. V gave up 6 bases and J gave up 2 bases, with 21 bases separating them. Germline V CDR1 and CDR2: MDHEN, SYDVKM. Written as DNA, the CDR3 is TGTGCCAGCAGCTCTCCGGGTCCGAATGCCGTCACAGATACGCAGTATTTT. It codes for CASSSPGPNAVTDTQYF.

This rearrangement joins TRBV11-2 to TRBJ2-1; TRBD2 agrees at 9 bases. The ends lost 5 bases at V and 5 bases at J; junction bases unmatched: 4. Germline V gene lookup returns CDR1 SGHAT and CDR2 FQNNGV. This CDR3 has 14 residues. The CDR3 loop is CASSDRTSDNEQFF. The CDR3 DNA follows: TGTGCCAGCAGCGATCGGACTAGCGACAATGAGCAGTTCTTC.

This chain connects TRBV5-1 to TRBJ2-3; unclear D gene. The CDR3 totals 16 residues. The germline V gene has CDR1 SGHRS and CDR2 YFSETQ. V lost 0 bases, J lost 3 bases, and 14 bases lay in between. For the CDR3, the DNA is TGCGCCAGCAGCTTGGGGGTGGCGGTAGGAACAGATACGCAGTATTTT. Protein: CASSLGVAVGTDTQYF.

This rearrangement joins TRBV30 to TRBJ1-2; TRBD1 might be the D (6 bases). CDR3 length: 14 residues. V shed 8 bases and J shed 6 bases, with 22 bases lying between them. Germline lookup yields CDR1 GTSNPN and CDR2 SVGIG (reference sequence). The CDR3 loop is CASQWTAGTDGYTF. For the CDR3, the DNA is TGTGCCAGTCAGTGGACAGCAGGAACGGATGGCTACACCTTC.

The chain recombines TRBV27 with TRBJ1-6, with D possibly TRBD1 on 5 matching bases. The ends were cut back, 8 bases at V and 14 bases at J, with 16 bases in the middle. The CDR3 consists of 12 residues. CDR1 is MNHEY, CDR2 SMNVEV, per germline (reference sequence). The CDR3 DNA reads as TGTGCCAGCGGATCCGGGGGGAGAACCCTCCACTTT. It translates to CASGSGGRTLHF.

CDR3 amino acids: CASSDGQGNNSPLHF. Written as DNA, the CDR3 is TGCGCCAGCAGCGATGGACAGGGGAACAATTCACCCCTCCACTTT. This chain links TRBV5-1 with TRBJ1-6, with TRBD1 identical over 9 bases. This CDR3 has 15 residues. J lost 7 bases, V lost 4 bases, and 6 bases had no gene match. Germline V gives CDR1 SGHRS, CDR2 YFSETQ.

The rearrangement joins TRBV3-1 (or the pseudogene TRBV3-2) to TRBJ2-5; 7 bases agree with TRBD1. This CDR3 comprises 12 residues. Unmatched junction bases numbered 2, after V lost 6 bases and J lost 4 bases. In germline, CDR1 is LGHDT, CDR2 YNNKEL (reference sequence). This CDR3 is CASRPGGETQYF. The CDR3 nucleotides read TGTGCCAGCAGACCAGGGGGAGAGACCCAGTACTTC.

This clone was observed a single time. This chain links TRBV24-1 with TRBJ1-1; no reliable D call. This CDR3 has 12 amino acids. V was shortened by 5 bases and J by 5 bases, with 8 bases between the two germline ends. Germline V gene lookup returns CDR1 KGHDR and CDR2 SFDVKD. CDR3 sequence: CATSASGTEAFF. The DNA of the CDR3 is TGTGCCACCAGTGCCTCGGGAACTGAAGCTTTCTTT.

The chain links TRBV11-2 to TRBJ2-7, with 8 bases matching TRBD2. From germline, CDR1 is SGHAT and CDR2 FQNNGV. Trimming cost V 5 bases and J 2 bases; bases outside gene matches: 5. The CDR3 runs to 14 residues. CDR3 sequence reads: CASSLRGGPYEQYF. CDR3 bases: TGTGCCAGCAGCCTCCGGGGGGGCCCCTACGAGCAGTACTTC.

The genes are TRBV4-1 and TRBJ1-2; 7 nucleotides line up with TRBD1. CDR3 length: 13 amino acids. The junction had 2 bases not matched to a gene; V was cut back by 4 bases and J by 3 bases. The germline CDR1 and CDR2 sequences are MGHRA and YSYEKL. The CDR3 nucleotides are TGCGCCAGCAGCCGAGGGACAGACTATGGCTACACCTTC. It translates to CASSRGTDYGYTF.

The CDR3 nucleotides read TGTGCCAGCAGGAGGGCAGGCACCGGGGAGCTGTTTTTT. This sequence encodes CASRRAGTGELFF. The chain recombines TRBV6-5 with TRBJ2-2; D possibly corresponds to TRBD2 (5 bases). The CDR3 is made up of 13 amino acids. Germline V CDR1 and CDR2: MNHEY, SVGAGI. V dropped 6 bases and J dropped 4 bases, with 9 bases sitting between them.

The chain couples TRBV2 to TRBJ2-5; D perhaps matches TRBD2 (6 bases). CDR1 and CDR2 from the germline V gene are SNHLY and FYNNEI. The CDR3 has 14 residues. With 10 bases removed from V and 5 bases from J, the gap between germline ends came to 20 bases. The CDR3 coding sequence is TGTGCCACCTCCGTGAGACTAGGCGGGGAGACCCAGTACTTC. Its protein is CATSVRLGGETQYF.

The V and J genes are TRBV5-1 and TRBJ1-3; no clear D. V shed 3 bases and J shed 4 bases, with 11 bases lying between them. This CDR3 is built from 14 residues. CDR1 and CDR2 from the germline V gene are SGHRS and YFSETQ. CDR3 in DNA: TGCGCCAGCAGCTCCGGGGAGGCCGGAAACACCATATATTTT. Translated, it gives CASSSGEAGNTIYF.

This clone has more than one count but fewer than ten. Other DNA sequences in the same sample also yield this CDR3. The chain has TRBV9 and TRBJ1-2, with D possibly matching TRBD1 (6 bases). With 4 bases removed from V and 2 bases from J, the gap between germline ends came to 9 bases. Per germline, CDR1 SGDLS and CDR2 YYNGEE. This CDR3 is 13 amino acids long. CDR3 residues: CASSPDRNYGYTF. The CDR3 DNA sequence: TGTGCCAGCAGCCCCGACAGGAACTATGGCTACACCTTC.

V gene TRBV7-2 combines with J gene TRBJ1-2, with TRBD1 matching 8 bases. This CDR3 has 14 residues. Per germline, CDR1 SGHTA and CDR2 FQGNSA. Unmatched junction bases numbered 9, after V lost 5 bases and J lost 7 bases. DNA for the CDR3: TGTGCCAGCAGCACAGGACAGGGCGTAGGTGGCTACACCTTC. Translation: CASSTGQGVGGYTF. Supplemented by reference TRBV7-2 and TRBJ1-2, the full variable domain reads GAGVSQSPSNKVTEKGKDVELRCDPISGHTALYWYRQSLGQGLEFLIYFQGNSAPDKSGLPSDRFSAERTGGSVSTLTIQRTQQEDSAVYLCASSTGQGVGGYTFGSGTRLTVV.

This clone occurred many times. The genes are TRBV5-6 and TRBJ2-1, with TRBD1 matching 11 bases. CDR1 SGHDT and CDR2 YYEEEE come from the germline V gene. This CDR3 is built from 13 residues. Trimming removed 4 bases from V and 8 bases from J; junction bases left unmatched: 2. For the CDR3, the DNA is TGTGCCAGCAGCGGGGACAGGGGGTATGAGCAGTTCTTC. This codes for CASSGDRGYEQFF.

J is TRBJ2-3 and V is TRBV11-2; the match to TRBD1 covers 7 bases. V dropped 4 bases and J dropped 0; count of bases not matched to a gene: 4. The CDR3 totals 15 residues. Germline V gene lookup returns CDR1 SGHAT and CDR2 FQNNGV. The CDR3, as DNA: TGTGCCAGCAGCTCGGACAGGTTTAGCACAGATACGCAGTATTTT. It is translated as CASSSDRFSTDTQYF.

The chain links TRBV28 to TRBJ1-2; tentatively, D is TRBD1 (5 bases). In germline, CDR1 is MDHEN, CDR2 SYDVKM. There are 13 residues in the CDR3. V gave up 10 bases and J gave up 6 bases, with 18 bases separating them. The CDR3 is CATEGPHSHGYTF. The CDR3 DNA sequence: TGTGCCACGGAGGGGCCGCATAGCCATGGCTACACCTTC.

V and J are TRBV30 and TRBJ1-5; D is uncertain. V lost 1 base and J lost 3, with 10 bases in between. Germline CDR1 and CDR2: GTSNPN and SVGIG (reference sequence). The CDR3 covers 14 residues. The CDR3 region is CAWSAAGNNQPQHF. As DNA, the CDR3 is TGTGCCTGGAGTGCGGCCGGGAACAATCAGCCCCAGCATTTT.

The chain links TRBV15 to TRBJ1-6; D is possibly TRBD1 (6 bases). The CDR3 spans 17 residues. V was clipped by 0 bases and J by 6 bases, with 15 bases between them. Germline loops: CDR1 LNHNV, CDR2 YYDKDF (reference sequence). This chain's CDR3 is CATSRDKQGRLNSPLHF. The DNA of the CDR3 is TGTGCCACCAGCAGAGATAAACAGGGAAGGCTTAATTCACCCCTCCACTTT.

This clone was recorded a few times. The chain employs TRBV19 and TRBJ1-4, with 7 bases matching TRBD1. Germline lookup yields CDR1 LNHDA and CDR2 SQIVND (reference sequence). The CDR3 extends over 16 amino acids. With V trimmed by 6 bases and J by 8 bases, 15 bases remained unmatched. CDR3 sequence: CASSRDSTPGGEKLFF. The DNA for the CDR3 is TGTGCCAGTAGCCGGGACAGTACCCCGGGTGGGGAAAAACTGTTTTTT.

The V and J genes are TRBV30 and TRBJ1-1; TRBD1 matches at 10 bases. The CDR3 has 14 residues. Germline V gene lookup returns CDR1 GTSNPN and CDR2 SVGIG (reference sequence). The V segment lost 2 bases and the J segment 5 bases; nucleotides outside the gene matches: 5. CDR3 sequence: CAWSSGQGRTEAFF. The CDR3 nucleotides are TGTGCCTGGAGTTCGGGACAGGGGAGGACTGAAGCTTTCTTT. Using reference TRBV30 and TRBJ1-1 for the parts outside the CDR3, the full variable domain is SQTIHQWPATLVQPVGSPLSLECTVEGTSNPNLYWYRQAAGRGLQLLFYSVGIGQISSEVPQNLSASRPQDRQFILSSKKLLLSDSGFYLCAWSSGQGRTEAFFGQGTRLTVV.

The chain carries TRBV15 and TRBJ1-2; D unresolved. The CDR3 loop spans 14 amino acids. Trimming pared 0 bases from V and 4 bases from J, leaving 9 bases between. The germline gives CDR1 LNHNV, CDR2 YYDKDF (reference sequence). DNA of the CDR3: TGTGCCACCAGCAGAGACCCTGGAGGCTATGGCTACACCTTC. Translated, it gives CATSRDPGGYGYTF.

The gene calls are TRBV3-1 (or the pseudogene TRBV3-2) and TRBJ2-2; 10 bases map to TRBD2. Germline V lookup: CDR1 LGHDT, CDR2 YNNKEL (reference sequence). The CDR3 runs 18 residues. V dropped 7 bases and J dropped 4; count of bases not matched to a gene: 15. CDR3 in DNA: TGTGCCAGCATCTCCGGGACTAGCGTCGGGGGGAGCACCGGGGAGCTGTTTTTT. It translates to CASISGTSVGGSTGELFF.